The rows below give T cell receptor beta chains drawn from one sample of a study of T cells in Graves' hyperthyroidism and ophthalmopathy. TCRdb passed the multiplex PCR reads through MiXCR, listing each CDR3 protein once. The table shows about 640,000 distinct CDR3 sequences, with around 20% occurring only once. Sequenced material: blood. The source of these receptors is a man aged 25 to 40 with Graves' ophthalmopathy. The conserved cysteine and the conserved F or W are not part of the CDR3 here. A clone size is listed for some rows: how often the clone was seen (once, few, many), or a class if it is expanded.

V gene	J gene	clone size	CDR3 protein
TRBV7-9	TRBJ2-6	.	ASSQGPIRGSGANVLT
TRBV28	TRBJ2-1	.	ASSRSSGKKNNEQF
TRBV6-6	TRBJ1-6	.	ASSYSPGQVNSPLH
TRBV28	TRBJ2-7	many	ASRDSNYEQY
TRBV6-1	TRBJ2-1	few	ASSDGTLSYNEQF
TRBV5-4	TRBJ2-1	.	ASSLGYSYNEQF
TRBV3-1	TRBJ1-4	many	ASSPQWEGDEKLF
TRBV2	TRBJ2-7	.	ASSLDTVHEQY
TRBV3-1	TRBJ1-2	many	ASSPDKKGGYT
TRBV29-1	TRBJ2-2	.	SAHGTGPNTGELF
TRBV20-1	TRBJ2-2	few	SATNRVGGELF
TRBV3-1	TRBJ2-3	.	ASSQPQGGTDTQY
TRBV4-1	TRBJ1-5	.	ASSEAYSNQPQH
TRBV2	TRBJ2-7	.	ASSEAPGQTYEQY
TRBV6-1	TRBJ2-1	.	ASSERVAAQQF
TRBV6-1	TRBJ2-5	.	ASGIAGETQY
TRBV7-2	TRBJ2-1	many	ASSLSDGNEQF
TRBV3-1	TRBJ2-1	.	ASSRLGNEQF
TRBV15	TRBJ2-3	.	ATSRASWGDTDTQY
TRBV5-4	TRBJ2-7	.	ASTIQGAAYEQY
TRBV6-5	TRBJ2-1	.	ASSYLREGRDEQF
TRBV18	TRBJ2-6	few	ASSPQGVITGANVLT
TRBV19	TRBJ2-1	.	ASSQLAGGNEQF
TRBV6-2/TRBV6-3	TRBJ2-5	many	ASSYGRTSGALGQY
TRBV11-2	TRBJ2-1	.	ASSLGDFYNEQF
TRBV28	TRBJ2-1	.	ASGSGTSGRSEQF
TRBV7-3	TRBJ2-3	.	ASSPGLARSTDTQY
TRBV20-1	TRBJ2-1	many	SAVWGLGGNEQF
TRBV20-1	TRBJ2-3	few	SARRAPDTQY
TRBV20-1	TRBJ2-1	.	SATRNEQF
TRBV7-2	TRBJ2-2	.	ASSLDSAVYTGELF
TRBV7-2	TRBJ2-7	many	ASSLEGLASAYEQY
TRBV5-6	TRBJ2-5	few	ASSLVAATLQETQY
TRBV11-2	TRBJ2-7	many	ASSLVGQTSYEQY
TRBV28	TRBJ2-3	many	ASASQAASKADTQY
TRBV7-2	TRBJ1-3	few	ASSLKTGISGNTIY
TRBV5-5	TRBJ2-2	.	ASSMTGGYDTGELF
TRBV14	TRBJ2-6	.	ASSRITGSGANVLT
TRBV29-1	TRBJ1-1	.	SGKGLNTEDF
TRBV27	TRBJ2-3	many	ASSDDRVSTDTQY
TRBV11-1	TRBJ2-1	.	ASTVAGGSYNEQF
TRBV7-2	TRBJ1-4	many	ASSLVVGEKLF
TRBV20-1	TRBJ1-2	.	SAPRDKHGYGYT
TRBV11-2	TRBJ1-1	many	ASSPGGQAF
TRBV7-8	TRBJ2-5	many	ASSSGRTVLQETQY
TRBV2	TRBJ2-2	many	ASSVGRNTGELF
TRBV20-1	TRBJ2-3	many	SAKIGSAGDTQY
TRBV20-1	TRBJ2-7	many	SARGLAGAIDEQY
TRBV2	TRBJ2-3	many	ASSESYGESTDTQY
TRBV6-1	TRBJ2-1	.	ASSGALGTSGRINEQF
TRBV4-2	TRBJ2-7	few	ASRSVGGNEQY
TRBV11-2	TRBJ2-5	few	ASSLGERWPAGETQY
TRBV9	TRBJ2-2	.	ASSAQGGATGELF
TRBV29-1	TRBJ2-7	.	SVTTSEGQGPYEQY